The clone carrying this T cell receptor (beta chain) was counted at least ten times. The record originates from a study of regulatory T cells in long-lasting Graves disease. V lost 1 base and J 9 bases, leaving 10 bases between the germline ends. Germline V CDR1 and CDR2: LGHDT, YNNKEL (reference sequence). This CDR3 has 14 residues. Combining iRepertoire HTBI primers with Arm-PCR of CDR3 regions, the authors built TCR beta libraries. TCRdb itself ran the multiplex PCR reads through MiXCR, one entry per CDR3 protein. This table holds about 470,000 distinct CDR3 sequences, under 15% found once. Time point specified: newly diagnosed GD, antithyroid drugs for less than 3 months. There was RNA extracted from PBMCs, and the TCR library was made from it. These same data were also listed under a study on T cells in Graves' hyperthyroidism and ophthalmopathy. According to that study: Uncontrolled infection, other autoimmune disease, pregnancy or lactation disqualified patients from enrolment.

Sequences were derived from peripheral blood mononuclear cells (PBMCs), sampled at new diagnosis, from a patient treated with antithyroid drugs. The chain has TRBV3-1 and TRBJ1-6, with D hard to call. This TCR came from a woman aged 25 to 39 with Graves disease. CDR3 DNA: TGTGCCAGCAGCCAAGTAGGGTCCCGTTCACCCCTCCACTTT. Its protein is CASSQVGSRSPLHF.